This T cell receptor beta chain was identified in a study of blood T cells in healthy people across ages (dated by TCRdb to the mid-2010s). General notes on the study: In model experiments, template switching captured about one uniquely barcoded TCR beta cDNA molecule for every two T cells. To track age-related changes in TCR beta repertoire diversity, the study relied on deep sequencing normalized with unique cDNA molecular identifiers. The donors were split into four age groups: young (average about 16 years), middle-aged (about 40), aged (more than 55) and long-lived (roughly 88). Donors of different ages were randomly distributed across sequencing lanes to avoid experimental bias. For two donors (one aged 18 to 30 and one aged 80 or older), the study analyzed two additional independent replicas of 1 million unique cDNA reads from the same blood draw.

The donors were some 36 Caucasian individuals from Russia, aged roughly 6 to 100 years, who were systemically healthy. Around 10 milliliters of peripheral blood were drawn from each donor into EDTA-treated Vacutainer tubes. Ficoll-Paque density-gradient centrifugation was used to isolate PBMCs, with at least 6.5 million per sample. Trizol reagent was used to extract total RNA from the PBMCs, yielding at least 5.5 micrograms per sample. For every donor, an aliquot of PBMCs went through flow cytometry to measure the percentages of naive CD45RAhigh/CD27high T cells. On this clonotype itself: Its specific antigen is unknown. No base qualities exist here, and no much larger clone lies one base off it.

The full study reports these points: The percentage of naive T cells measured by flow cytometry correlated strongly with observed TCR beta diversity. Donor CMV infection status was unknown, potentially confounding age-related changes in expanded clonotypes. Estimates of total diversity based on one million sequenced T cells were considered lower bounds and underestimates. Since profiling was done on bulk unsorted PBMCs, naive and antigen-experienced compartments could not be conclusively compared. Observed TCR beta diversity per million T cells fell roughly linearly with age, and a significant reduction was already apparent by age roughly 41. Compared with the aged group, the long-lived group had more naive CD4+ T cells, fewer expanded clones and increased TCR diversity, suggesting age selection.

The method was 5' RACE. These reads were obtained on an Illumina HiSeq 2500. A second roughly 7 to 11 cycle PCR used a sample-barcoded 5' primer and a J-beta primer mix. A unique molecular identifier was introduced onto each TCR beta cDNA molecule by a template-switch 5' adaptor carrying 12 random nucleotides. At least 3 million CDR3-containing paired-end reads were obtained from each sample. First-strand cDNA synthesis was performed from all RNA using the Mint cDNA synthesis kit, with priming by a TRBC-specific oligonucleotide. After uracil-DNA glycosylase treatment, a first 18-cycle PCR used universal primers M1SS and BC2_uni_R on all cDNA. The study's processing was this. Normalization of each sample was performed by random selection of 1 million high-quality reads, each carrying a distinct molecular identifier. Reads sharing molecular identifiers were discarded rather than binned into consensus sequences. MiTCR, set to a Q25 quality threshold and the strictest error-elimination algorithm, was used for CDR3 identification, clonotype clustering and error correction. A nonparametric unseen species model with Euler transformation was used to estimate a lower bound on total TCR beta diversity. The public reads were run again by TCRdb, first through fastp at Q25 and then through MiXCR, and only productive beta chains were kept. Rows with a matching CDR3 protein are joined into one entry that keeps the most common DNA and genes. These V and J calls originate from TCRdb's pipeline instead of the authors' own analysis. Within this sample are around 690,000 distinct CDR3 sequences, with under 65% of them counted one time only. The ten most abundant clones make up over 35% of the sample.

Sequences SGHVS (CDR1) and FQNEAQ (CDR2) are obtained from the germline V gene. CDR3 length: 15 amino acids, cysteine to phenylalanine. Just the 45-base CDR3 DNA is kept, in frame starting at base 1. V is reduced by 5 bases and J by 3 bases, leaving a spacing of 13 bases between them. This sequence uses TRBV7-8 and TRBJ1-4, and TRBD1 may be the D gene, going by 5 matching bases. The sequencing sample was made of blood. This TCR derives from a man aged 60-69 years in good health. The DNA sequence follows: TGTGCCAGCAGCCCGGCGGGCAGGGCTAATGAAAAACTGTTTTTT. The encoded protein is CASSPAGRANEKLFF.